The clone carrying this T cell receptor beta chain was observed a handful of times. These data belong to a study of blood T cell repertoires in COVID-19. The CDR3 spans 15 residues. Unmatched junction bases numbered 6, after V lost 4 bases and J lost 1 base. The germline gives CDR1 MNHEY, CDR2 SVGEGT. The method was immunoSEQ multiplex PCR; TCRdb's version includes in-frame clones alone and lacks a portion of them. The sample consists of 90,000 to 120,000 clones, roughly 90% of them appearing once. The receptor's source is a human donor in a cohort sampled during active COVID-19. The chain links TRBV6-2 or TRBV6-3 to TRBJ2-5, with TRBD1 matching 7 bases. The sample was peripheral blood. In nucleotides, the CDR3 is TGTGCCAGCAGTTTCCTAGGACAGGCCCAAGAGACCCAGTACTTC. It is translated as CASSFLGQAQETQYF.